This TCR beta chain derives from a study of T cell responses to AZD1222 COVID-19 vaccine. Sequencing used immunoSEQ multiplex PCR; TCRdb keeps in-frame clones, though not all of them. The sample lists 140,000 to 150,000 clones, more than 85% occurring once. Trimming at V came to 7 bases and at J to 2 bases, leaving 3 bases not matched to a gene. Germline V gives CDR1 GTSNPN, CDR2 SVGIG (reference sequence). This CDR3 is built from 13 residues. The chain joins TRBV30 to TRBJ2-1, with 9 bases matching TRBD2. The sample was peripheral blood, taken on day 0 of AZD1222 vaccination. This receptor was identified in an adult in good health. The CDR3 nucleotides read TGTGCCTCTGAGCGGGGGGCCTACAATGAGCAGTTCTTC. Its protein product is CASERGAYNEQFF. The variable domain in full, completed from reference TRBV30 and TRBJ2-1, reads SQTIHQWPATLVQPVGSPLSLECTVEGTSNPNLYWYRQAAGRGLQLLFYSVGIGQISSEVPQNLSASRPQDRQFILSSKKLLLSDSGFYLCASERGAYNEQFFGPGTRLTVL.